These 25 T cell receptor beta chains originate from one sample sequenced in a study of OX40 agonist ivuxolimab in advanced cancers. Sequencing was performed with immunoSEQ multiplex PCR; in TCRdb, only in-frame clones are kept and a portion is missing. The table has fewer than 55,000 clones, about 85% seen once. Material: CD4+ or CD8+ T cells sorted from blood, obtained in a trial of the OX40 agonist ivuxolimab. Receptors were obtained from an adult with an advanced solid tumor such as melanoma, head and neck, liver or kidney cancer.

The chain uses TRBV5-1 and TRBJ2-5, with a tentative D call TRBD1 (6 bases). Germline V gene data show CDR1 as SGHRS and CDR2 as YFSETQ. The CDR3 totals 14 residues. V was shortened by 4 bases and J by 2 bases, with 12 bases between the two germline ends. This CDR3 is CASSPDRPQETQYF. CDR3 coding DNA: TGCGCCAGCAGCCCGGACAGACCTCAAGAGACCCAGTACTTC. The whole variable domain, filled in from reference TRBV5-1 and TRBJ2-5, reads KAGVTQTPRYLIKTRGQQVTLSCSPISGHRSVSWYQQTPGQGLQFLFEYFSETQRNKGNFPGRFSGRQFSNSRSEMNVSTLELGDSALYLCASSPDRPQETQYFGPGTRLLVL.

This chain joins TRBV9 and TRBJ1-6; 11 bases agree with TRBD1. The germline gives CDR1 SGDLS, CDR2 YYNGEE. This CDR3 comprises 17 residues. With 3 bases clipped from V and 0 bases from J, the junction kept 2 bases outside the gene matches. CDR3 loop: CASSGTGGYSYNSPLHF. CDR3 coding DNA: TGTGCCAGCAGCGGGACAGGGGGCTACTCCTATAATTCACCCCTCCACTTT.

Notes on this clone: At one of its ends the junction is not consistent with the germline gene, which may arise from a read error. This same CDR3 is encoded by further DNA sequences in the sample. V and J are TRBV7-7 and TRBJ2-1, with TRBD1 matching 7 bases. The CDR3 totals 15 residues. The V gene's germline CDR1 is SSHAT and CDR2 FNYEAQ (reference sequence). CDR3 in DNA: TGCGCCAGCAGCATGGACAGGAGCCCCCTCAGTGAGCAGTTCTTC. This sequence encodes CASSMDRSPLSEQFF.

CDR3 DNA sequence: TGCGCCAGCAGCAACGACGGCACCAGGGACTATGGCTACACCTTC. Encoded protein: CASSNDGTRDYGYTF. The J gene is TRBJ1-2, the V gene TRBV4-1, with a weak D call TRBD1 (5 bases). The CDR3 totals 15 residues. V was trimmed by 5 bases and J by 3 bases, leaving 16 bases between them. Germline lookup yields CDR1 MGHRA and CDR2 YSYEKL.

The count of this clone is one. CDR3 bases: TGTGCCAGCAGCGTAGCAGGTTCGAACACTGAAGCTTTCTTT. Amino acid sequence: CASSVAGSNTEAFF. This chain uses TRBV9 with TRBJ1-1; unclear D gene. V dropped 0 bases and J dropped 1 base, with 7 bases sitting between them. Germline assignment: CDR1 SGDLS and CDR2 YYNGEE. The CDR3 is 14 amino acids.

This chain connects TRBV7-9 to TRBJ2-3; 11 nucleotides align to TRBD2. The CDR3 consists of 17 residues. Looked up from germline, CDR1 is SEHNR and CDR2 is FQNEAQ (reference sequence). The V and J ends lost 3 bases and 0 bases, in that order; junction bases with no gene match: 5. DNA for the CDR3: TGTGCCAGCAGCTTTCTAGCGGGGGGCAAAAGCACAGATACGCAGTATTTT. This gives the protein CASSFLAGGKSTDTQYF.

The V and J genes are TRBV5-1 and TRBJ2-7; 7 nucleotides match TRBD1. Trimming removed 0 bases from V and 3 bases from J; junction bases left unmatched: 6. Germline CDR1 SGHRS, CDR2 YFSETQ. The CDR3 runs to 15 residues. CDR3: CASSLADRRYYEQYF. CDR3 DNA: TGCGCCAGCAGCTTGGCGGACAGGAGGTACTACGAGCAGTACTTC.

This rearrangement joins TRBV4-1 to TRBJ1-2; D gene uncertain. There are 15 residues in the CDR3. CDR1 is MGHRA, CDR2 YSYEKL, per germline. Between the trimmed V and J ends, which lost 1 base and 5 bases, there was a span of 14 bases. CDR3 nucleotides: TGCGCCAGCAGCCAAGGAGTGGGTGTCCGGTATGGCTACACCTTC. Protein product: CASSQGVGVRYGYTF.

V usage is TRBV4-3 and J usage is TRBJ2-1; 8 bases are a match to TRBD1. There are 14 residues in the CDR3. From germline, CDR1 is LGHNA and CDR2 YSLEER. The V and J ends lost 1 base and 4 bases, in that order; junction bases with no gene match: 0. Here the CDR3 reads CASSQGTGYNEQFF. In DNA, the CDR3 is TGCGCCAGCAGCCAAGGGACAGGGTACAATGAGCAGTTCTTC.

The chain carries TRBV5-6 and TRBJ1-2; possible D gene TRBD1, 5 bases. The CDR3 contains 16 residues. The germline gives CDR1 SGHDT, CDR2 YYEEEE. Trimming shortened V by 0 bases and J by 7 bases, and 19 bases separated the two germline ends. The CDR3 bases are TGTGCCAGCAGCTTGGTGTCCGGACTGGGGCCATTTGGCTACACCTTC. Protein: CASSLVSGLGPFGYTF.

V gene TRBV30 combines with J gene TRBJ2-7; D call uncertain. CDR1 is GTSNPN and CDR2 is SVGIG in the germline V gene (reference sequence). The CDR3 is made up of 13 amino acids. V lost 2 bases, J lost 2 bases, and 10 bases lay in between. The CDR3 DNA is TGTGCCTGGAGTTTAGGAGCAGCCTACGAGCAGTACTTC. Translated, it gives CAWSLGAAYEQYF.

The chain carries TRBV7-9 and TRBJ1-3; 8 bases match TRBD1. With V trimmed by 5 bases and J by 0 bases, 12 bases remained unmatched. The CDR3 runs to 18 residues. Germline lookup yields CDR1 SEHNR and CDR2 FQNEAQ (reference sequence). As DNA, the CDR3 is TGTGCCAGCAGCGTCGACGCAGGGGGCTGGGGCTCTGGAAACACCATATATTTT. It specifies CASSVDAGGWGSGNTIYF.

This chain links TRBV5-1 with TRBJ2-7; possible D gene TRBD1, 5 bases. This CDR3 is built from 13 residues. V was cut by 1 base and J by 3 bases, with 8 bases left in between. CDR1 and CDR2 (germline): SGHRS, YFSETQ. CDR3 loop: CASSLLDSYEQYF. The CDR3 coding sequence is TGCGCCAGCAGCTTGTTAGACAGCTACGAGCAGTACTTC.

The chain employs TRBV5-6 and TRBJ2-5; 7 bases fit TRBD1. The J call is in doubt because the DNA end fits TRBJ2-7 better. The germline gives CDR1 SGHDT, CDR2 YYEEEE. The CDR3 is 14 residues long. CDR3 region: CASSSGTASYEQYF. CDR3 sequence (DNA): TGTGCCAGCAGCTCCGGGACAGCCTCCTACGAGCAGTACTTC.

The chain joins TRBV4-3 to TRBJ1-1; TRBD1 matches 10 bases. The CDR3 length is 14 residues. The germline CDR1 and CDR2 sequences are LGHNA and YSLEER. With V trimmed by 4 bases and J by 8 bases, 7 bases remained unmatched. The CDR3 loop reads CASSRIPGQGEAFF. CDR3 in DNA: TGCGCCAGCAGCCGAATACCGGGACAGGGGGAAGCTTTCTTT.

The chain employs TRBV11-3 and TRBJ2-2, with 9 nucleotides matching TRBD1. There are 16 residues in the CDR3. Trimming at V came to 4 bases and at J to 3 bases, leaving 6 bases not matched to a gene. CDR1 is SGHNT, CDR2 YENEEA, per germline. CDR3 coding DNA: TGTGCCAGCAGCTCTTGGACAGGGGCGGACACCGGGGAGCTGTTTTTT. Protein sequence: CASSSWTGADTGELFF.

V gene TRBV4-1 combines with J gene TRBJ2-7; 8 bases map to TRBD2. The CDR3 covers 16 residues. Germline CDR1 and CDR2: MGHRA and YSYEKL. The V gene end was trimmed by 3 bases and the J gene end by 2 bases; junction bases not matched to a gene: 9. In DNA, the CDR3 is TGCGCCAGCAGCCACCCCGGGGGGGGCGGGCCCTACGAGCAGTACTTC. Translated, it gives CASSHPGGGGPYEQYF.

This chain joins TRBV19 and TRBJ1-2, with D maybe TRBD1 (6 bases). With 6 bases removed from V and 3 bases from J, the gap between germline ends came to 11 bases. Germline V gene sequence: CDR1 LNHDA, CDR2 SQIVND (reference sequence). This CDR3 comprises 13 residues. The CDR3 nucleotides are TGTGCCAGTAGGGGGGACAACTACTATGGCTACACCTTC. Residues: CASRGDNYYGYTF.

The genes are TRBV11-3 and TRBJ2-5; tentatively, D is TRBD2 (5 bases). CDR1 SGHNT and CDR2 YENEEA come from the germline V gene. The V and J ends lost 2 bases and 3 bases respectively, with 7 bases between them. The CDR3 extends over 13 amino acids. CDR3 protein: CASSLTGKETQYF. DNA for the CDR3: TGTGCCAGCAGCTTAACGGGGAAAGAGACCCAGTACTTC. The full variable domain, in which reference TRBV11-3 and TRBJ2-5 provide the parts outside the CDR3, is EAGVVQSPRYKIIEKKQPVAFWCNPISGHNTLYWYLQNLGQGPELLIRYENEEAVDDSQLPKDRFSAERLKGVDSTLKIQPAELGDSAVYLCASSLTGKETQYFGPGTRLLVL.

This chain links TRBV7-9 with TRBJ2-5; D gene ambiguous. Germline lookup yields CDR1 SEHNR and CDR2 FQNEAQ (reference sequence). Trimming shortened V by 1 base and J by 2 bases, and 14 bases separated the two germline ends. This CDR3 region has 16 residues. The CDR3 DNA sequence: TGTGCCAGCAGCTTAGTGGCAGACCTTAGACAAGAGACCCAGTACTTC. Amino acids: CASSLVADLRQETQYF.

This chain connects TRBV27 to TRBJ2-7; D may match TRBD1 or TRBD2 (5 bases each). The CDR3 has 14 amino acids. Germline assignment: CDR1 MNHEY and CDR2 SMNVEV (reference sequence). Trimming shortened V by 7 bases and J by 0 bases, and 13 bases separated the two germline ends. CDR3 DNA: TGTGCCAGCAATTCCGCAGGGAGCTCCTACGAGCAGTACTTC. Its translation: CASNSAGSSYEQYF.

The V and J genes are TRBV27 and TRBJ1-2, with unresolved D. Trimming pared 0 bases from V and 4 bases from J, leaving 6 bases between. The CDR3 loop spans 13 amino acids. Germline V gene sequence: CDR1 MNHEY, CDR2 SMNVEV (reference sequence). The CDR3 DNA sequence: TGTGCCAGCAGTTTATCTCGCAGCTATGGCTACACCTTC. Encoded protein: CASSLSRSYGYTF.

This clone was found once. V gene TRBV16 combines with J gene TRBJ2-7, with 9 bases matching TRBD1. Germline CDR1 KGHSY, CDR2 FQNENV. CDR3 length equals 14 residues. Trimming took 5 bases from V and 3 from J; bases not matched to a gene: 5. The CDR3 reads CASSARDRDYEQYF. CDR3 nucleotides: TGTGCCAGCAGCGCCCGGGACAGGGACTACGAGCAGTACTTC.

J is TRBJ2-1 and V is TRBV5-4, with no clear D. This CDR3 has 12 amino acids. V lost 9 bases and J lost 5, with 12 bases in between. Germline V gives CDR1 SGHNT, CDR2 YYREEE (reference sequence). CDR3 sequence: CATSTANNEQFF. In DNA, the CDR3 is TGTGCCACTTCGACGGCTAACAATGAGCAGTTCTTC.

The chain recombines TRBV5-6 with TRBJ1-5; 9 bases agree with TRBD1. CDR1 SGHDT and CDR2 YYEEEE come from the germline V gene. This CDR3 has 12 amino acids. V lost 0 bases to trimming and J lost 11 bases; unmatched junction nucleotides: 0. CDR3 bases: TGTGCCAGCAGCTTGGGGGACAGGGCCCAGCATTTT. It encodes CASSLGDRAQHF.